The next 14 T cell receptor beta chains were all read from a single sample in a study of human T cells and chemical hapten exposure. In TCRdb, the RACE reads were re-called with MiXCR into one record per CDR3 protein. The data contain approximately 89,000 distinct CDR3 sequences, approximately 7% of them singletons. The time point is: patch test 2, 6 weeks after DPC sensitization. This sample's treatment: therapeutic diphenylcyclopropenone sensitization with weekly scalp DPC. The specimen was whole blood, collected in connection with sensitization to the hapten diphenylcyclopropenone (DPC). The source of these receptors is a woman in her twenties or thirties with alopecia areata. Some clones in this sample may be carry-over from other donors' samples.

In this sample, this clonotype turned up many times. The rearrangement links TRBV12-3 or TRBV12-4 to TRBJ2-5, with D perhaps TRBD1 (6 bases). V shed 4 bases and J shed 1 base, with 7 bases lying between them. The CDR3 spans 13 residues. The CDR3 region has the DNA TGTGCCAGCAGTTCGACAGGCCAAGAGACCCAGTACTTC. Protein: CASSSTGQETQYF.

This clonotype occurred a few times. V usage is TRBV5-5 and J usage is TRBJ1-2; a weak D match, TRBD1 (6 bases). Trimming pared 5 bases from V and 4 bases from J, leaving 15 bases between. In germline, CDR1 is SGHKS, CDR2 YYEKEE (reference sequence). CDR3 length: 14 residues. Written as DNA, the CDR3 is TGTGCCAGCAGTCGACCGGGACAAATCTATGGCTACACCTTC. It codes for CASSRPGQIYGYTF.

This clonotype was detected ten times or more. V usage is TRBV20-1 and J usage is TRBJ1-2, with 10 nucleotides matching TRBD1. Trimming removed 6 bases from V and 5 bases from J; junction bases left unmatched: 3. The CDR3 loop spans 12 amino acids. Germline V gives CDR1 DFQATT, CDR2 SNEGSKA (reference sequence). The CDR3 protein is CSADRGLYGYTF. CDR3 nucleotides: TGCAGTGCAGACAGGGGGCTTTATGGCTACACCTTC.

This clonotype appeared many times. This sequence joins TRBV7-2 and TRBJ1-6; no reliable D call. Trimming removed 2 bases at V and 7 bases at J, with 15 bases between. The CDR3 is made up of 16 amino acids. The germline V gene has CDR1 SGHTA and CDR2 FQGNSA. The CDR3 region is CASSLFSVMGNSPLHF. CDR3 sequence (DNA): TGTGCCAGCAGCTTATTTTCGGTCATGGGGAATTCACCCCTCCACTTT. The full variable domain, in which reference TRBV7-2 and TRBJ1-6 provide the parts outside the CDR3, is GAGVSQSPSNKVTEKGKDVELRCDPISGHTALYWYRQSLGQGLEFLIYFQGNSAPDKSGLPSDRFSAERTGGSVSTLTIQRTQQEDSAVYLCASSLFSVMGNSPLHFGNGTRLTVT.

This clonotype was seen many times. V usage is TRBV27 and J usage is TRBJ1-2; the D is unclear. The ends were cut back, 5 bases at V and 2 bases at J, with 18 bases in the middle. CDR1 and CDR2 from the germline V gene are MNHEY and SMNVEV (reference sequence). The CDR3 extends over 16 amino acids. This CDR3 is CASSHNLDGANYGYTF. The CDR3 DNA sequence: TGTGCCAGCAGTCACAACCTCGACGGCGCGAACTATGGCTACACCTTC.

This clonotype was counted only a few times. The V and J genes are TRBV29-1 and TRBJ2-5, with D perhaps matching TRBD2 (5 bases). Trimming removed 1 base at V and 2 bases at J, with 5 bases between. CDR3 size: 12 residues. CDR1 is SQVTM, CDR2 ANQGSEA, per germline. CDR3 DNA: TGCAGCGTTGAAGGAGGGCAAGAGACCCAGTACTTC. Translation: CSVEGGQETQYF.

This clonotype was recorded many times. The chain uses TRBV6-1 and TRBJ1-6; possible D gene TRBD1, 5 bases. The CDR3 sequence is 15 residues long. The V gene's germline CDR1 is MNHNS and CDR2 SASEGT. V was cut by 5 bases and J by 6 bases, with 14 bases left in between. This CDR3 reads CASSMTAGGNSPLHF. CDR3 DNA: TGTGCCAGCAGTATGACCGCCGGGGGTAATTCACCCCTCCACTTT.

The genes are TRBV6-6 and TRBJ1-5, with D hard to call. The germline CDR1 and CDR2 sequences are MNHNY and SVGAGI (reference sequence). The CDR3 extends over 15 amino acids. Trimming removed 2 bases at V and 7 bases at J, with 15 bases between. For the CDR3, the DNA is TGTGCCAGCAGTTACGGGCAGACCTCCGAGCAGCCCCAGCATTTT. Its protein product is CASSYGQTSEQPQHF.

A word on this clonotype: A much larger clone differs by one base, so this may be a read error. The chain links TRBV5-1 to TRBJ2-5; D not resolved. CDR1 is SGHRS, CDR2 YFSETQ, per germline. This CDR3 has 13 residues. The CDR3 DNA follows: TGCGCCAGAAGCTACACGGTTCAAGAGACCCAGTACTTC. Translating gives CARSYTVQETQYF.

The V gene is TRBV6-2 or TRBV6-3, the J gene TRBJ1-2; tentatively, D is TRBD1 (5 bases). Looked up from germline, CDR1 is MNHEY and CDR2 is SVGEGT. Trimming left V 4 bases short and J 6 bases short, with 15 bases between. The CDR3 runs 14 residues. In DNA, the CDR3 is TGTGCCAGCAGTTGGCCTAACCCCAGGGATGGCTACACCTTC. Translated: CASSWPNPRDGYTF.

This clonotype occurred many times. The chain joins TRBV5-1 to TRBJ1-1; D is possibly TRBD1 (5 bases). Germline loops: CDR1 SGHRS, CDR2 YFSETQ. V gave up 4 bases and J gave up 4 bases, with 11 bases separating them. This CDR3 is 13 amino acids long. CDR3 DNA: TGCGCCAGCAGCGAGGTCGGGGGCACTGAAGCTTTCTTT. This translates into CASSEVGGTEAFF.

Many counts were recorded for this clonotype. This chain uses TRBV4-1 with TRBJ2-4; D unresolved. V lost 0 bases, J lost 6 bases, and 15 bases lay in between. Per the germline V gene, CDR1 is MGHRA and CDR2 is YSYEKL. This CDR3 comprises 16 residues. The DNA of the CDR3 is TGCGCCAGCAGCCAAGATACGGCCAGAACCTCAAACATTCAGTACTTC. It codes for CASSQDTARTSNIQYF.

This clonotype was seen a handful of times. This chain uses TRBV7-9 with TRBJ1-5; no reliable D call. V lost 4 bases and J 2 bases, leaving 3 bases between the germline ends. Looked up from germline, CDR1 is SEHNR and CDR2 is FQNEAQ (reference sequence). The CDR3 runs 12 residues. CDR3: CASSWGNQPQHF. The CDR3 DNA sequence: TGTGCCAGCAGCTGGGGCAATCAGCCCCAGCATTTT.

This clonotype was counted at least ten times. The chain links TRBV6-2 or TRBV6-3 to TRBJ2-6, with 9 bases aligning to TRBD1. Germline V gene lookup returns CDR1 MNHEY and CDR2 SVGEGT. The CDR3 spans 18 residues. V was clipped by 6 bases and J by 4 bases; unmatched bases: 13. The DNA of the CDR3 is TGTGCCAGCAGCTCCGGGACAGGGCCCGCGGCCGGGGCCAACGTCCTGACTTTC. This codes for CASSSGTGPAAGANVLTF.